This TCR beta chain was retrieved from a study of blood T cell repertoires in COVID-19 (dated by TCRdb to the early 2020s). The study in broad terms: The collaborator samples originated in the United States, Italy and Spain and spanned the acute and convalescent phases of COVID-19. A freely available public database, intended as a resource for researchers studying the immune response to SARS-CoV-2, is where the repertoires were released. Subjects who had been exposed to COVID-19, were actively infected with it, or had recovered from it provided the deeply sampled blood TCRbeta repertoires that made up the dataset. Samples were obtained from the ongoing ImmuneRACE study (first 160 participants) and from about 1,300 subjects provided by 6 global collaborators. Nearly every sample came with metadata listing a de-identified subject ID, COVID-19 status, age in years and sex. The material from the prospective study consisted of cDNA or gDNA derived from T cells, B-cell-depleted T cells, or PBMCs. Where available, HLA class I and class II types were obtained from metadata supplied by the sample provider rather than from assay-based typing. What the authors observed across the whole study: The quantity of clinical and demographic metadata differed by source and by participant and was supplied without curation.

Including cysteine and phenylalanine, the CDR3 has 15 amino acids. The DNA shown is the 45-base CDR3, in frame from base 1. V loses 0 bases of germline sequence and J loses 3 bases, and the interval between the two ends is 11 bases. From a lookup of the germline V gene, CDR1 and CDR2 are MNHEY and SVGAGI. TCRbeta CDR3 regions were amplified from genomic DNA using the immunoSEQ Assay, a bias-controlled multiplex PCR. The source study handled its data this way. The number of nucleated cells in each sample was estimated from the amplification of reference gene primers within the assay. Sequence reads were collapsed and filtered to measure the absolute abundance of every unique TCRbeta CDR3 rearrangement. For each sample, productive Simpson clonality was calculated by taking the square root of Simpson's diversity index across productive rearrangements. TCRdb took over this immuneACCESS table, retaining in-frame rearrangements with V and J assigned. Such tables are incomplete; in checked studies, under half of the missing clones stem from an unresolved V gene, and the remainder is unexplained. For V, J and clone size, that table is used; D and trimming come from the DNA. Counted in this sample were about 140,000 clones; around 72% of them appeared once. Around 2.1% of the sample lies in the top ten.

With respect to this clone: Its antigen is currently not known. No much larger clone exists at a distance of one base, and base qualities are not known.

Collaborating institutions collected whole blood in K2EDTA tubes following their own protocols. For TCRbeta analysis, collaborators shipped samples in one of three forms: frozen whole blood, isolated PBMCs, or DNA extracted from either of those sample types. The material sequenced was peripheral blood. Here the chain combines TRBV6-5 and TRBJ1-1; tentative D gene TRBD1, with 6 bases matching. The source is a woman aged 60 to 75 with acute or convalescent COVID-19. The CDR3 has the sequence CASSYSDPGDTEAFF. At the DNA level, the sequence is TGTGCCAGCAGTTACTCGGACCCAGGGGACACTGAAGCTTTCTTT.